The sequence of this TCR beta chain was determined in a study of PD-1 blockade in classical Hodgkin lymphoma. Findings of the study overall: Causes of the repertoire differences remain undefined, possibly disease activity or prior therapy. CD4+ TCR diversity, unlike CD8+, rose significantly by C4D1.

Notes on this clone: Its antigen is currently unknown.

The time point denotes: cycle 4 day 1 (C4D1), after less than 7 weeks of nivolumab. In every patient, relapse followed autologous stem cell transplantation, while exposure to brentuximab vedotin differed. This CDR3 comprises 15 residues. Germline-derived CDR1 and CDR2 are SGHRS and YFSETQ. After removal of 5 bases from V and 2 bases from J, the junction contained 6 bases not matched to a gene. Repertoires were generated with immunoSEQ multiplex PCR, while TCRdb's copy carries only in-frame clones and drops some. The data contain roughly 100,000 clones, approximately 94% of them singletons. Specimen: peripheral blood mononuclear cells (PBMCs), collected before the fourth cycle of nivolumab. The J gene is TRBJ2-1, the V gene TRBV5-1, with 8 bases identical to TRBD1. The source of this sequence is a human donor with classical Hodgkin lymphoma. Written as DNA, the CDR3 is TGCGCCAGCAGGGATTGGGGACAGGCCTACAATGAGCAGTTCTTC. Amino acid sequence: CASRDWGQAYNEQFF.